This entry lists 10 T cell receptor beta chains sequenced from one sample in a study of CD8 T cells in ankylosing spondylitis. A single record per CDR3 protein comes from TCRdb applying MiXCR to the 5' RACE reads. The sample lists 250,000 to 400,000 distinct CDR3 sequences; 11% were seen once. Sequencing used blood, either unsorted or a sorted T cell fraction (not recorded which). The receptors here all came from a female donor with ankylosing spondylitis or in good health (not recorded which).

This clonotype was counted only a few times. This sequence joins TRBV28 and TRBJ1-5; D uncertain. Germline V CDR1 and CDR2: MDHEN, SYDVKM. Trimming shortened V by 7 bases and J by 0 bases, and 13 bases separated the two germline ends. The CDR3 is 15 amino acids. CDR3 sequence: CASTTKGNSNQPQHF. The CDR3 bases are TGTGCCAGCACTACGAAGGGCAATAGCAATCAGCCCCAGCATTTT.

This chain uses TRBV6-1 with TRBJ1-5, with 9 bases matching TRBD1. Per the germline V gene, CDR1 is MNHNS and CDR2 is SASEGT. CDR3 size: 14 residues. After removal of 6 bases from V and 4 bases from J, the junction contained 4 bases not matched to a gene. The CDR3 spells CASREDRGNQPQHF. CDR3 nucleotide sequence: TGTGCCAGCAGGGAGGACAGGGGAAATCAGCCCCAGCATTTT.

This clonotype has a count of ten or more. The genes are TRBV6-1 and TRBJ2-7; tentatively, D is TRBD1 (5 bases). With 11 bases removed from V and 6 bases from J, the gap between germline ends came to 23 bases. CDR3 length equals 14 residues. Germline V gene sequence: CDR1 MNHNS, CDR2 SASEGT. CDR3 in DNA: TGTGCCTCATCTCATGGAGTAAGGGGCTCCGAGCAGTACTTC. Translating gives CASSHGVRGSEQYF.

This clonotype has only a few counts. The chain is built from TRBV6-2 or TRBV6-3 and TRBJ2-3; 11 bases are shared with TRBD2. This CDR3 has 17 amino acids. Losses at the gene ends were 4 bases for V and 5 bases for J; bases not matched to a gene: 11. The germline V gene encodes CDR1 MNHEY and CDR2 SVGEGT. CDR3 DNA: TGTGCCAGCAGTTTCCCACGTAGGACTAGCGGGCGAGATACGCAGTATTTT. Translating gives CASSFPRRTSGRDTQYF.

In this sample, this clonotype turned up many times. The CDR3 DNA sequence: TGCAGTGCTAGTTTGGTTTTAGGGAGGATGGGCACAGATACGCAGTATTTT. It encodes CSASLVLGRMGTDTQYF. The chain employs TRBV20-1 and TRBJ2-3, with D tentatively TRBD2 (6 bases). Germline V gene data show CDR1 as DFQATT and CDR2 as SNEGSKA (reference sequence). The V and J ends lost 3 bases and 1 base respectively, with 20 bases between them. This CDR3 spans 17 amino acids.

This clonotype was recorded many times. V is TRBV6-2 or TRBV6-3 and J is TRBJ2-1; D unresolved. With 5 bases removed from V and 0 bases from J, the gap between germline ends came to 11 bases. The germline V gene has CDR1 MNHEY and CDR2 SVGEGT. The CDR3 runs 15 residues. CDR3 DNA: TGTGCCAGCAGTCGTGACAAGAGCTCCTACAATGAGCAGTTCTTC. It specifies CASSRDKSSYNEQFF.

The genes are TRBV29-1 and TRBJ1-1; 9 bases line up with TRBD1. V lost 5 bases, J lost 11 bases, and 18 bases stayed unmatched. Germline V lookup: CDR1 SQVTM, CDR2 ANQGSEA. The CDR3 spans 15 residues. Written as DNA, the CDR3 is TGCAGCGTTCTAGCACCAGGTGGGGACAGGGCCTCGGCTTTCTTT. Translation: CSVLAPGGDRASAFF.

This clonotype was counted many times. The V call is TRBV20-1, the J call TRBJ2-1; 11 bases are a match to TRBD2. Germline assignment: CDR1 DFQATT and CDR2 SNEGSKA (reference sequence). V was pared by 6 bases and J by 7 bases, with 11 bases of the junction left unmatched. This CDR3 comprises 15 residues. DNA of the CDR3: TGCAGTGCGCAGCGACTAGCGGGGCGTCCTAATGAGCAGTTCTTC. It translates to CSAQRLAGRPNEQFF.

This clonotype showed up just a few times. V usage is TRBV12-3 or TRBV12-4 and J usage is TRBJ2-1; 10 bases are a match to TRBD2. The CDR3 runs 18 residues. V shed 3 bases and J 5 bases; nucleotides not matched to a gene: 13. CDR3 bases: TGTGCCAGCAGTTTTAGGAGCGGGAGGGTCTCTAGAGACAATGAGCAGTTCTTC. Its protein product is CASSFRSGRVSRDNEQFF.

Many counts were recorded for this clonotype. This chain connects TRBV7-9 to TRBJ1-1; D unresolved. The CDR3 length is 16 residues. CDR1 SEHNR and CDR2 FQNEAQ come from the germline V gene (reference sequence). Trimming removed 3 bases from V and 4 bases from J, with 18 bases in between. CDR3 in amino acids: CASSFGGRPESTEAFF. In DNA, the CDR3 is TGTGCCAGCAGCTTTGGAGGCAGACCAGAAAGCACTGAAGCTTTCTTT.